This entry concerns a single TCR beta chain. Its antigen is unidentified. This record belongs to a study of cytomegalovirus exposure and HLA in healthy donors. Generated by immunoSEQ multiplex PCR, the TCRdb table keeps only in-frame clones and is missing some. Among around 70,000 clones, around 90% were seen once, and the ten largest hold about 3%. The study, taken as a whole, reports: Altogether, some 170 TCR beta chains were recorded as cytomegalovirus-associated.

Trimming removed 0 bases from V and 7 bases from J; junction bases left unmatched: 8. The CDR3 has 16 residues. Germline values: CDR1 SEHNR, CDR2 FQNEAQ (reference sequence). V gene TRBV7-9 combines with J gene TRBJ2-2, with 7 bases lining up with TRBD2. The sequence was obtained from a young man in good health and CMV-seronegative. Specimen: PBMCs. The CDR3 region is CASSLARESANGELFF. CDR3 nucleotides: TGTGCCAGCAGCTTAGCGCGGGAGAGTGCGAACGGGGAGCTGTTTTTT.